The rows below give T cell receptor beta chains drawn from one sample of a study of shared clonotypes between healthy human individuals. Method: immunoSEQ multiplex PCR; TCRdb's copy keeps in-frame clones and lacks some. The data show 450,000 to 500,000 clones, around four fifths seen once. Sequencing was done on a sample of PBMCs. The receptors derive from a woman aged 35 to 49 in good health. Some clones in this sample may be carry-over from other donors' samples. Both conserved end residues are part of each CDR3. D genes are given only for firm matches. Some rows mark clone size as missing; the rest say once, few, many or name a class of expanded clone.

NA | NA | TRBJ2-3 | TRBV7-7 | TGTGCTAGCAGCTTAGTGGGCTCAGATACGCAGTATTTT | CASSLVGSDTQYF
TRBD2 | NA | TRBJ2-4 | TRBV6-5 | TGTGCCAGCAGTTCAACTAGCGGGAGGCCTAGCATTCAGTACTTC | CASSSTSGRPSIQYF
NA | few | TRBJ1-1 | TRBV4-2 | TGTGCCAGCAGCCAATCGGGACCGAACACTGAAGCTTTCTTT | CASSQSGPNTEAFF
NA | NA | TRBJ2-1 | TRBV5-6 | TGTGCCAGCAGCTGGCCTCGTAGGCGGGGCCTCTCCTACAATGAGCAGTTCTTC | CASSWPRRRGLSYNEQFF
TRBD1 | NA | TRBJ2-5 | TRBV28 | TGTGCCAGCAGTCCGTGGACAGGCCTGTACCAAGAGACCCAGTACTTC | CASSPWTGLYQETQYF
TRBD2 | NA | TRBJ2-1 | TRBV19 | TGTGCCAGTAGTATTCGGACTAGCGGGAGCTACAATGAGCAGTTCTTC | CASSIRTSGSYNEQFF
NA | NA | TRBJ1-5 | TRBV18 | TGTGCCAGCTCACCAGGTCAGGCGGGGAATCAGCCCCAGCATTTT | CASSPGQAGNQPQHF
TRBD1 | NA | TRBJ1-2 | TRBV4-1 | TGCGCCAGCAGCCCTCGACAGGGGGTAGGCTACACCTTC | CASSPRQGVGYTF
NA | NA | TRBJ2-1 | TRBV6-6 | TGTGCCAGCAGTTACCCGGGCCAGGCGGGAAGCAATGAGCAGTTCTTC | CASSYPGQAGSNEQFF
TRBD2 | NA | TRBJ2-1 | TRBV2 | TGTGCCAGCAGTGTTAATCGGGAGGCAGGCGAGCAGTTCTTC | CASSVNREAGEQFF
NA | NA | TRBJ2-5 | TRBV27 | TGTGCCAGCAGCGTACGGGGTAGGTGGGAGACCCAGTACTTC | CASSVRGRWETQYF
TRBD2 | NA | TRBJ2-7 | TRBV9 | TGTGCCAGCAGCCCTCTGCGGGTTGTAGCGGGAGAGGGGTGCGAGCAGTACTTC | CASSPLRVVAGEGCEQYF
NA | NA | TRBJ1-1 | TRBV19 | TGTGCCAGTAGTATTCCAGGGATTGTCACTGAAGCTTTCTTT | CASSIPGIVTEAFF
TRBD1 | NA | TRBJ2-3 | TRBV5-4 | TGTGCCAGCAGCTCCCGACAGGGGATAGATACGCAGTATTTT | CASSSRQGIDTQYF
NA | once | TRBJ1-5 | TRBV6-1 | TGTGCCAGCAGTGAATCGGGCGGAGGGGTCAAGCCCCAGCATTTT | CASSESGGGVKPQHF
NA | NA | TRBJ1-4 | TRBV28 | TGTGCCAGCAGTTCCGCAGGGGCAACTAATGAAAAACTGTTTTTT | CASSSAGATNEKLFF
NA | NA | TRBJ2-5 | TRBV18 | TGTGCCAGCTCACCAGCACCAGCCCAAGAGACCCAGTACTTC | CASSPAPAQETQYF
NA | many | TRBJ1-2 | TRBV5-4 | TGTGCCAGCAGCTTGGATCGGGGTAGCTATGGCTACACCTTC | CASSLDRGSYGYTF
NA | NA | TRBJ2-7 | TRBV4-3 | TGCGCCAGCAGCCAAGATGTACTAGTAGGCGAGCAGTACTTC | CASSQDVLVGEQYF
NA | few | TRBJ1-3 | TRBV7-9 | TGTGCCAGCAGCTTAGACACGTCTGGAAACACCATATATTTT | CASSLDTSGNTIYF
NA | NA | TRBJ2-2 | TRBV18 | TGTGCCAGCTCACCGGGACTCATCACCGGGGAGCTGTTTTTT | CASSPGLITGELFF
NA | NA | TRBJ2-7 | TRBV18 | TGTGCCAGCTCACCCACCTACGAGCAGTACTTC | CASSPTYEQYF
TRBD2 | NA | TRBJ2-7 | TRBV18 | TGTGCCAGCTCACTTGGGACTAGCGGGGGATCCTACGAGCAGTACTTC | CASSLGTSGGSYEQYF
TRBD1 | NA | TRBJ1-2 | TRBV27 | TGTGCCAGCAGTCCCGGACAGGGGGGTGGCTACACCTTC | CASSPGQGGGYTF
TRBD1 | NA | TRBJ1-1 | TRBV15 | TGTGCCACCAGCCGGGGGGACACAATAACAGGGGACACTGAAGCTTTCTTT | CATSRGDTITGDTEAFF
NA | NA | TRBJ1-2 | TRBV27 | TGTGCCAGCAGTACCCGGGACCGACTCTATGGCTACACCTTC | CASSTRDRLYGYTF
TRBD1 | NA | TRBJ1-2 | TRBV19 | TGTGCCAGTAGTATCGGACAGGGCCCCTATGGCTACACCTTC | CASSIGQGPYGYTF
NA | NA | TRBJ1-1 | TRBV2 | TGTGCCAGCAGCCCGACCGTAACCTTGAACACTGAAGCTTTCTTT | CASSPTVTLNTEAFF
NA | NA | TRBJ2-5 | TRBV11-3 | TGTGCCAGCAGCTTAGGAGGGTTCGGGGAGACCCAGTACTTC | CASSLGGFGETQYF